This section outlines one TCR beta chain sequence together with its context. At a deep level, the assay was run. Bulk PBMC genomic DNA spanned ten immunoSEQ deep plates. The repertoire was sequenced with immunoSEQ multiplex PCR; TCRdb's copy has only in-frame clones and lacks some. The sample records some 500,000 clones, over 60% being singletons. These data come from a study of shared clonotypes between healthy human individuals. It was 90 million to 95 million PBMCs that unsorted samples used for genomic DNA. The germline V gene encodes CDR1 MNHNY and CDR2 SVGAGI (reference sequence). The CDR3 length is 16 residues. The V gene lost 0 bases and the J gene lost 7 bases, with 18 bases spanning the gap.

The TCR sequence derives from a woman aged 40 to 50 in good health. Some clones in this sample may be carry-over from other donors' samples. The specimen was PBMCs. The genes are TRBV6-6 and TRBJ1-1; D is perhaps TRBD1 (5 bases). CDR3 in DNA: TGTGCCAGCAGTTACTCCTCCGGGGGATATAACGTTGAAGCTTTCTTT. Its translation is CASSYSSGGYNVEAFF.